Below, 8 T cell receptor beta chains from the same sample are listed, as sequenced in a study of blood T cell repertoires in COVID-19. The assay was immunoSEQ multiplex PCR, and TCRdb's table has in-frame clones only and misses some. The table lists approximately 190,000 clones, roughly 80% of them singletons. Sequences were obtained from peripheral blood. The receptors come from a man aged 55 to 70 with acute or convalescent COVID-19.

This chain joins TRBV28 and TRBJ2-7, with D unresolved. There are 13 residues in the CDR3. The V gene lost 1 base and the J gene lost 0 bases, with 4 bases spanning the gap. Germline V lookup: CDR1 MDHEN, CDR2 SYDVKM. The CDR3 nucleotides are TGTGCCAGCAGTTTATCTAACTCCTACGAGCAGTACTTC. The encoded protein is CASSLSNSYEQYF.

This clone appeared once. CDR3 amino acids: CASARGEETGNQPTDTQYF. CDR3 sequence (DNA): TGTGCCAGTGCCCGGGGTGAGGAAACAGGGAATCAACCCACAGATACGCAGTATTTT. J is TRBJ2-3 and V is TRBV19; weak D call: TRBD1 (6 bases). CDR3 length: 19 amino acids. Trimming left V 8 bases short and J 2 bases short, with 29 bases between. Per germline, CDR1 LNHDA and CDR2 SQIVND (reference sequence).

This chain connects TRBV18 to TRBJ1-2; the D is unclear. This CDR3 is 13 amino acids long. Germline lookup yields CDR1 KGHSH and CDR2 LQKENI. Trimming removed 3 bases from V and 0 bases from J, with 5 bases in between. The CDR3 sequence: CASSPPSNYGYTF. CDR3 DNA sequence: TGTGCCAGCTCACCTCCTTCTAACTATGGCTACACCTTC.

The chain couples TRBV9 to TRBJ1-2; no firm D call. The V end lost 0 bases, the J end lost 8 bases, and 11 bases lay between the germline ends. The CDR3 covers 13 residues. Germline CDR1 and CDR2: SGDLS and YYNGEE. This chain's CDR3 is CASSVAPRRGYTF. CDR3 nucleotides: TGTGCCAGCAGCGTAGCGCCCAGGAGGGGCTACACCTTC.

This chain links TRBV5-1 with TRBJ1-2, with D perhaps TRBD1 (6 bases). V was trimmed by 4 bases and J by 4 bases, leaving 14 bases between them. Germline values: CDR1 SGHRS, CDR2 YFSETQ. The CDR3 extends over 14 amino acids. The CDR3 is CASSTRQESYGYTF. In DNA, the CDR3 is TGCGCCAGCAGCACTCGACAGGAGTCCTATGGCTACACCTTC.

The V gene is TRBV6-6, the J gene TRBJ2-7; 14 bases match TRBD2. J was trimmed by 6 bases and V by 5 bases; bases with no gene match: 6. CDR1 is MNHNY, CDR2 SVGAGI, per germline (reference sequence). This CDR3 region has 15 residues. The CDR3 spells CASSPTSGRVGEQYF. The CDR3, as DNA: TGTGCCAGCAGTCCGACTAGCGGGAGGGTCGGCGAGCAGTACTTC.

The gene calls are TRBV7-9 and TRBJ1-3, with D possibly TRBD1 on 5 matching bases. Germline V gene data show CDR1 as SEHNR and CDR2 as FQNEAQ (reference sequence). V lost 5 bases and J lost 0, with 8 bases in between. The CDR3 covers 14 residues. The CDR3 DNA sequence: TGTGCCAGCAGCCAGGACAACTCTGGAAACACCATATATTTT. It encodes CASSQDNSGNTIYF.

The genes are TRBV5-1 and TRBJ1-1, with 10 bases that match TRBD1. The CDR3 is 14 amino acids. Germline CDR1 reads SGHRS; CDR2 reads YFSETQ. The ends lost 2 bases at V and 3 bases at J; junction bases unmatched: 1. The CDR3 DNA sequence: TGCGCCAGCAGCTTTGGACAGGGGGACACTGAAGCTTTCTTT. Its translation: CASSFGQGDTEAFF.